This T cell receptor beta chain was obtained from a study of blood T cell repertoires in COVID-19. Some clones are missing from TCRdb's copy, which holds only in-frame ones; the method was immunoSEQ multiplex PCR. The sample has a few hundred thousand clones; 70% to 90% are singletons. The CDR3 is 16 residues long. The V gene's germline CDR1 is MNHEY and CDR2 SMNVEV (reference sequence). V trimming: 6 bases; J trimming: 3 bases; junction bases outside the gene matches: 12. This receptor was obtained from a man between 18 and 35 years old with active or convalescent COVID-19. The sequenced sample consisted of peripheral blood. The V call is TRBV27, the J call TRBJ2-3, with TRBD2 matching 7 bases. Here the CDR3 DNA reads TGTGCCAGCAGCCAAACGACTAGCTCGGGAACAGATACGCAGTATTTT. It yields the protein CASSQTTSSGTDTQYF.